A selection of T cell receptor beta chains follows, all from one sample in a study of blood T cell repertoires in COVID-19. Generated by immunoSEQ multiplex PCR, the TCRdb table keeps only in-frame clones and is missing some. The table shows 150,000 to 200,000 clones, with roughly three quarters occurring only once. Sequencing input: PBMCs or T cells enriched from blood (not recorded which). The receptors come from a woman in her forties or fifties with acute COVID-19. The CDR3 runs from the conserved cysteine through the conserved F or W. The order of the fields is D gene, V gene, clone size, J gene, CDR3 DNA, CDR3 protein. The D gene is left open where the match is weak. Size is stated for part of the rows, as once, few or many counts, or as a class when the clone is expanded.

-	TRBV4-1	once	TRBJ2-3	TGCGCCAGCAGCCTAAGATTGGGGGACAACGGTGGGGTGGCGCAGTATTTT	CASSLRLGDNGGVAQYF
-	TRBV5-4	-	TRBJ1-1	TGTGCCAGCAGCCCAGACACCGACGAAGCTTTCTTT	CASSPDTDEAFF
TRBD1	TRBV27	-	TRBJ2-2	TGTGCCAGCACTCAGGGGGCTTGGTACGGGGAGCTGTTTTTT	CASTQGAWYGELFF
-	TRBV2	-	TRBJ1-5	TGTGCCAGTAAGAGAGGGTTGGGCAATCAGCCCCAGCATTTT	CASKRGLGNQPQHF
TRBD1	TRBV27	-	TRBJ1-1	TGTGCCAGCAGTCCGGGACAGGGGGCGAACACTGAAGCTTTCTTT	CASSPGQGANTEAFF
TRBD1	TRBV2	-	TRBJ1-1	TGTGCCAGCACGCCCAGGGGGGAAGCTAGCACTGAAGCTTTCTTT	CASTPRGEASTEAFF
TRBD1	TRBV5-1	-	TRBJ1-1	TGCGCCAGCAGAAGCCGGCCGGGGACAGACACTGAAGCTTTCTTT	CASRSRPGTDTEAFF
-	TRBV28	-	TRBJ1-5	TGTGCCAGCCGGGGGGCGGTAGGCAATCAGCCCCAGCATTTT	CASRGAVGNQPQHF
-	TRBV5-1	-	TRBJ1-2	TGCGCCAGCACCCCCCTCTCCTTC	CASTPLSF
TRBD1	TRBV6-4	few	TRBJ2-2	TGTGCCAGCAGTGAGACAGGGGGCGAAGCCGGGGAGCTGTTTTTT	CASSETGGEAGELFF
-	TRBV19	-	TRBJ1-1	TGTGCCAGTGATATCTTGGGAGGACTGGCTTTCTTT	CASDILGGLAFF
-	TRBV30	few	TRBJ2-2	TGTGCCATAGACTCCGATTCGCCCACCGGAGAGCTGTTTTTT	CAIDSDSPTGELFF
-	TRBV9	-	TRBJ1-1	TGTGCCAGCAGCGTCCAGGGCGCGAACACTGAAGCTTTCTTT	CASSVQGANTEAFF
TRBD1	TRBV28	few	TRBJ1-5	TGTGCCAGCAGGAAGGACAGGGGAAGGCAGCCCCAGCATTTT	CASRKDRGRQPQHF
-	TRBV12-3/TRBV12-4	-	TRBJ1-5	TGTGCCAGCAGCGTACTACAGGGCCAGCCCCAGCATTTT	CASSVLQGQPQHF
-	TRBV7-3	-	TRBJ2-5	TGTGCCAGCAGCTTATCAGGCTGGTACCAAGAGACCCAGTACTTC	CASSLSGWYQETQYF
TRBD2	TRBV7-9	-	TRBJ2-3	TGTGCCAGCAGCCTCGGACTAGCGGTCACAGATACGCAGTATTTT	CASSLGLAVTDTQYF
-	TRBV2	-	TRBJ1-5	TGTGCCAGCAGTGGCGGCAGCTCCGGCAATCAGCCCCAGCATTTT	CASSGGSSGNQPQHF
-	TRBV18	-	TRBJ1-1	TGTGCCAGCTCACCACCAGGGGCTCAGAACACTGAAGCTTTCTTT	CASSPPGAQNTEAFF
TRBD1	TRBV19	-	TRBJ2-2	TGTGCCAGTAGTATTTGGGACAGGGTCACCGGGGAGCTGTTTTTT	CASSIWDRVTGELFF
-	TRBV5-1	few	TRBJ1-4	TGCGCCAGCAGCTGGGTCGGACAGAGTAATGAAAAACTGTTTTTT	CASSWVGQSNEKLFF
-	TRBV6-4	-	TRBJ1-5	TGTGCCAGCCTTAGGGGAGGCGCCGGCAATCAGCCCCAGCATTTT	CASLRGGAGNQPQHF
-	TRBV5-6	once	TRBJ1-4	TGTGCCAGCAGCTTGGGACAGGTTAATGAAAAACTGTTTTTT	CASSLGQVNEKLFF
-	TRBV9	few	TRBJ2-2	TGTGCCAGCAGCGTAGGATCAGGTCACACCGGGGAGCTGTTTTTT	CASSVGSGHTGELFF
TRBD1	TRBV19	-	TRBJ1-1	TGTGCCAGTAGGGGGACAGCCCTGAACACTGAAGCTTTCTTT	CASRGTALNTEAFF
TRBD2	TRBV19	once	TRBJ2-1	TGTGCCAGTAGTTTCCAGCGGGGAAACAACAATGAGCAGTTCTTC	CASSFQRGNNNEQFF
TRBD1	TRBV30	few	TRBJ1-2	TGTGCCTGGAGAATACAGGGGGCGCGAAGCTACACCTTC	CAWRIQGARSYTF
TRBD2	TRBV6-1	-	TRBJ2-5	TGTGCCAGCAGTGAGGTCCTTAGCGGGGGAAGGGAGACCCAGTACTTC	CASSEVLSGGRETQYF
-	TRBV19	-	TRBJ1-2	TGTGCCAGTAGCGGGGGTCGCAGGCATGGCTACACCTTC	CASSGGRRHGYTF
TRBD1	TRBV7-9	-	TRBJ1-5	TGTGCCAGCAGCTCTGGGACAGGGGGAAATCAGCCCCAGCATTTT	CASSSGTGGNQPQHF
-	TRBV28	many	TRBJ1-2	TGTGCCAGCAGTTTATTTACGGCGGAAGAAGGCTACACCTTC	CASSLFTAEEGYTF
-	TRBV4-3	many	TRBJ1-1	TGCGCCAGCAGCCATACAGGGACGGCTGAAGCTTTCTTT	CASSHTGTAEAFF
-	TRBV3-1/TRBV3-2	once	TRBJ2-5	TGTGCCAGCAGCCTTCACTCACCTACAGAGACCCAGTACTTC	CASSLHSPTETQYF
TRBD2	TRBV5-1	-	TRBJ2-3	TGCGCCAGCAGTGCCGGGGTAGCGGGGACCACAGATACGCAGTATTTT	CASSAGVAGTTDTQYF
TRBD1	TRBV27	-	TRBJ1-2	TGTGCCAGCAGTTTGAAGGGGACAGGGGGGAACTATGGCTACACCTTC	CASSLKGTGGNYGYTF
TRBD1	TRBV5-1	once	TRBJ1-1	TGCGCCAGCAGCCCGGACTCACAGGGGGTGGGCACTGAAGCTTTCTTT	CASSPDSQGVGTEAFF
TRBD1	TRBV5-1	-	TRBJ2-1	TGCGCCAGCAGCTTGGGAGGTGCAGGGGGCATAGGGAATGAGCAGTTCTTC	CASSLGGAGGIGNEQFF
-	TRBV6-1	few	TRBJ1-3	TGTGCCAGCAGTGCGGGGCTTACAGGGAGAGGAAACACCATATATTTT	CASSAGLTGRGNTIYF
-	TRBV6-5	-	TRBJ2-5	TGTGCCAGCACCAGGGATCGGCAAGAGACCCAGTACTTC	CASTRDRQETQYF
-	TRBV2	-	TRBJ2-1	TGTGCCAGCAGCCTGACGGGGCAGTTCTTC	CASSLTGQFF
TRBD2	TRBV5-1	-	TRBJ2-1	TGCGCCAGCAGCTTGGCAGGGACTAGCATCAGTGATGAGCAGTTCTTC	CASSLAGTSISDEQFF
TRBD1	TRBV6-5	-	TRBJ1-1	TGTGCCAGCAGCCAAGGGGGCAGTGGGGCTTTCTTT	CASSQGGSGAFF
-	TRBV2	few	TRBJ1-6	TGTGCCAGCAGTGAAGGGAGATCAGGGAATTCACCCCTCCACTTT	CASSEGRSGNSPLHF
-	TRBV10-3	few	TRBJ1-1	TGTGCCACTCAAAGACAGTCAGGGGTCTCTGAAGCTTTCTTT	CATQRQSGVSEAFF
-	TRBV28	-	TRBJ1-4	TGTGCCAGCAGTTTAATCGGGGTCAGTGAAAAACTGTTTTTT	CASSLIGVSEKLFF
-	TRBV28	-	TRBJ1-1	TGTGCCAGCAGCCCCCCGGGGGGAGATACTGAAGCTTTCTTT	CASSPPGGDTEAFF
TRBD1	TRBV18	-	TRBJ1-6	TGTGCCAGCTCACCGGACAGGGTAGATAATTCACCCCTCCACTTT	CASSPDRVDNSPLHF